This TCR beta chain was identified in a study of blood T cell repertoires in COVID-19. Study details: Donors in the United States, Italy and Spain gave samples during acute or convalescent COVID-19. PBMCs, B-cell-depleted T cells, or T cells provided the cDNA or gDNA that made up the material.

This clone was seen a handful of times. The authors' processing: Amplifying reference gene primers gave estimates of nucleated cell counts. The table came from immunoSEQ multiplex PCR; TCRdb's copy has only in-frame clones and leaves some out. D and trimming were read from the DNA, whereas the V and J calls and clone size are those reported in that table. The sample includes about 36,000 clones, 81% seen only once; the top ten take about 45%. With V trimmed by 3 bases and J by 2 bases, 7 bases remained unmatched. Germline CDR1 reads KGHDR; CDR2 reads SFDVKD. The CDR3 runs to 17 residues. The TCR was taken from a human donor in a cohort sampled during active or convalescent COVID-19. The donor label of this sample is uncertain. The rearrangement joins TRBV24-1 to TRBJ2-1; 9 nucleotides align to TRBD2. The sequenced material came from peripheral blood. The CDR3 is CATSDARKRGAYNEQFF. In DNA form, the CDR3 reads TGTGCCACCAGTGATGCCCGGAAGCGGGGGGCCTACAATGAGCAGTTCTTC.